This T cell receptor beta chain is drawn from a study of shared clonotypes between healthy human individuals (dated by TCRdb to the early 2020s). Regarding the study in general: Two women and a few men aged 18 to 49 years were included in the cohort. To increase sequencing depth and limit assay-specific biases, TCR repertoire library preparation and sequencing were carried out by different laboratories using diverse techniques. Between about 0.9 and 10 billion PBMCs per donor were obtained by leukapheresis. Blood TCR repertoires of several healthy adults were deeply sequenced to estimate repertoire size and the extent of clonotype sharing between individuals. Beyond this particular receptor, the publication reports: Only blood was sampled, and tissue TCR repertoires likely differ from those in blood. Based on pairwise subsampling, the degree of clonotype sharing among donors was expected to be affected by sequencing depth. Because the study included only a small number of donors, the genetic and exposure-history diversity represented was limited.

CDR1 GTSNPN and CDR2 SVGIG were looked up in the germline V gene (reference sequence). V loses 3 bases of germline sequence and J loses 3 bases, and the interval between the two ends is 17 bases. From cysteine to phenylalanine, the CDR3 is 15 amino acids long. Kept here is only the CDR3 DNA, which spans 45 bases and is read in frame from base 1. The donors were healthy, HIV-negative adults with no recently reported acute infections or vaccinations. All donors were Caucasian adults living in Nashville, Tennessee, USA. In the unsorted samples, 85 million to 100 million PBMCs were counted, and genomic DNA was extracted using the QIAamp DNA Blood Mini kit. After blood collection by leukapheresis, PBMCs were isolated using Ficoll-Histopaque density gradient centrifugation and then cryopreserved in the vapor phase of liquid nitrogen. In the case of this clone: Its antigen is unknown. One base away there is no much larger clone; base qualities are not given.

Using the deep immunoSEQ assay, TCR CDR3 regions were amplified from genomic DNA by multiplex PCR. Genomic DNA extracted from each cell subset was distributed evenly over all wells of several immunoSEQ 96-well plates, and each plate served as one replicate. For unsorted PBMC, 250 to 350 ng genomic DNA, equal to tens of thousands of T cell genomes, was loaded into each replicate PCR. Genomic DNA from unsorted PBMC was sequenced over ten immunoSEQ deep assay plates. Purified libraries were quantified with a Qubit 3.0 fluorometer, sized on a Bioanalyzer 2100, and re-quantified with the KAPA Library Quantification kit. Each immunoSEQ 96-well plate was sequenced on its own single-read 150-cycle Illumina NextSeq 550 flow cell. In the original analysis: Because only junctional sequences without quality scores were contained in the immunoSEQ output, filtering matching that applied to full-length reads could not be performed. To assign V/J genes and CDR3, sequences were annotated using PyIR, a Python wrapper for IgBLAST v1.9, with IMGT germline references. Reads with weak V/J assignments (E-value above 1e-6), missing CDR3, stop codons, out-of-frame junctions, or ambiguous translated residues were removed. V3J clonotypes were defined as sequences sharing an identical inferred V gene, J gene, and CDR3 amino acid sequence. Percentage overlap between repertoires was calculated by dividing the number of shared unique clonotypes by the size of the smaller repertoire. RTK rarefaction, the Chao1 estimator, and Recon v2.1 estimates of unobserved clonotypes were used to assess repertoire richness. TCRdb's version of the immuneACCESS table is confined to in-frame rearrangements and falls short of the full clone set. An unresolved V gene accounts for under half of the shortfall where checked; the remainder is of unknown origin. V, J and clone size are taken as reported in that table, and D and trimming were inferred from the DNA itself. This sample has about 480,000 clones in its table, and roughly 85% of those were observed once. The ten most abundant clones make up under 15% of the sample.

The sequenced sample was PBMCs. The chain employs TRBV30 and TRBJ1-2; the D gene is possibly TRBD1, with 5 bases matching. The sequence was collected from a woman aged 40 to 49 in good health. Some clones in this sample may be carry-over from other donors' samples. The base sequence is TGTGCCTGGAGACCGCTACGGGACCGTGACTATGGCTACACCTTC. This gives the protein CAWRPLRDRDYGYTF. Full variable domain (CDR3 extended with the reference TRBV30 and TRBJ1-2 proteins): SQTIHQWPATLVQPVGSPLSLECTVEGTSNPNLYWYRQAAGRGLQLLFYSVGIGQISSEVPQNLSASRPQDRQFILSSKKLLLSDSGFYLCAWRPLRDRDYGYTFGSGTRLTVV.